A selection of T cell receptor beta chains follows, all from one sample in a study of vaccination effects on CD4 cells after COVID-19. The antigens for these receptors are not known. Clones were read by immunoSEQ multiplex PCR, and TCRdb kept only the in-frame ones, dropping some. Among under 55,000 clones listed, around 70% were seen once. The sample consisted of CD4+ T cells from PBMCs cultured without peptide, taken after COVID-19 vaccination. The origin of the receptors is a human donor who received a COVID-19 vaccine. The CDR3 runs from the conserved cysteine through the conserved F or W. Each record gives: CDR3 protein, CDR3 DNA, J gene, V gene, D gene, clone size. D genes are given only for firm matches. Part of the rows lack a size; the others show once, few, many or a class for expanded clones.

CDR3 protein: CAWKIQGTNTEAFF; CDR3 DNA: TGTGCCTGGAAAATACAGGGGACGAACACTGAAGCTTTCTTT; J gene: TRBJ1-1; V gene: TRBV30; D gene: TRBD1; clone size: few
CDR3 protein: CATSENRGLETQYF; CDR3 DNA: TGTGCCACCAGTGAAAACAGGGGGCTTGAGACCCAGTACTTC; J gene: TRBJ2-5; V gene: TRBV24-1; D gene: TRBD1; clone size: few
CDR3 protein: CASNQQGAAYYGYTF; CDR3 DNA: TGTGCCAGCAACCAACAGGGGGCCGCGTACTATGGCTACACCTTC; J gene: TRBJ1-2; V gene: TRBV3-1/TRBV3-2; D gene: TRBD1; clone size: few
CDR3 protein: CASSIRLAGVSEQYF; CDR3 DNA: TGTGCCAGTAGTATCCGACTAGCGGGAGTATCCGAGCAGTACTTC; J gene: TRBJ2-7; V gene: TRBV19; D gene: TRBD2; clone size: few
CDR3 protein: CASSPDTKSGNTEAFF; CDR3 DNA: TGCGCCAGCAGCCCGGATACGAAGTCGGGGAACACTGAAGCTTTCTTT; J gene: TRBJ1-1; V gene: TRBV4-1; D gene: -; clone size: few
CDR3 protein: CASSLRVVAKNIQYF; CDR3 DNA: TGTGCCAGCAGCTTACGGGTTGTAGCCAAAAACATTCAGTACTTC; J gene: TRBJ2-4; V gene: TRBV5-8; D gene: -; clone size: -
CDR3 protein: CAISDRGPYEQYF; CDR3 DNA: TGTGCCATCAGTGATAGAGGTCCCTACGAGCAGTACTTC; J gene: TRBJ2-7; V gene: TRBV10-3; D gene: -; clone size: -
CDR3 protein: CASSTGVRGSGELFF; CDR3 DNA: TGTGCCAGCAGCACGGGGGTTCGGGGATCCGGGGAGCTGTTTTTT; J gene: TRBJ2-2; V gene: TRBV6-6; D gene: -; clone size: -
CDR3 protein: CSVGWGHEQFF; CDR3 DNA: TGCAGCGTTGGGTGGGGGCATGAGCAGTTCTTC; J gene: TRBJ2-1; V gene: TRBV29-1; D gene: -; clone size: once
CDR3 protein: CASSLGSSSGRIGQYF; CDR3 DNA: TGCGCCAGCAGCTTGGGAAGCTCTAGCGGGAGGATCGGGCAGTACTTC; J gene: TRBJ2-7; V gene: TRBV5-1; D gene: TRBD2; clone size: -
CDR3 protein: CASSAEYRVGYTF; CDR3 DNA: TGTGCCAGCAGTGCCGAGTATCGGGTGGGCTACACCTTC; J gene: TRBJ1-2; V gene: TRBV2; D gene: -; clone size: -
CDR3 protein: CASSPRTRVVNEQFF; CDR3 DNA: TGTGCCAGCAGTCCCAGGACTAGGGTAGTCAATGAGCAGTTCTTC; J gene: TRBJ2-1; V gene: TRBV27; D gene: TRBD2; clone size: -
CDR3 protein: CAANEGILSTEAFF; CDR3 DNA: TGTGCCGCAAACGAGGGGATTTTGAGTACTGAAGCTTTCTTT; J gene: TRBJ1-1; V gene: TRBV19; D gene: -; clone size: -
CDR3 protein: CASSLARGDATQYF; CDR3 DNA: TGTGCCAGCAGCTTAGCGAGGGGCGATGCGACCCAGTACTTC; J gene: TRBJ2-5; V gene: TRBV7-9; D gene: -; clone size: once
CDR3 protein: CASSLGQSTSGSPYEQYF; CDR3 DNA: TGTGCCAGCAGCCTGGGACAGTCGACTAGCGGGAGCCCCTACGAGCAGTACTTC; J gene: TRBJ2-7; V gene: TRBV5-6; D gene: TRBD2; clone size: -
CDR3 protein: CASSFGQIQETQYF; CDR3 DNA: TGTGCCAGCAGCTTCGGACAGATCCAAGAGACCCAGTACTTC; J gene: TRBJ2-5; V gene: TRBV5-5; D gene: -; clone size: -
CDR3 protein: CASSVGSKYEQYF; CDR3 DNA: TGTGCCAGCAGCGTAGGGTCAAAATACGAGCAGTACTTC; J gene: TRBJ2-7; V gene: TRBV9; D gene: -; clone size: -
CDR3 protein: CASRATGVSNYGYTF; CDR3 DNA: TGTGCCAGCAGGGCGACTGGGGTTTCGAACTATGGCTACACCTTC; J gene: TRBJ1-2; V gene: TRBV6-5; D gene: -; clone size: -
CDR3 protein: CASISAGLPSEQYF; CDR3 DNA: TGTGCCAGTATTTCTGCGGGACTGCCTTCCGAGCAGTACTTC; J gene: TRBJ2-7; V gene: TRBV6-5; D gene: -; clone size: -
CDR3 protein: CASMSGSYEQYF; CDR3 DNA: TGTGCCAGCATGTCCGGATCCTACGAGCAGTACTTC; J gene: TRBJ2-7; V gene: TRBV6-5; D gene: -; clone size: few
CDR3 protein: CASSSDYEQYF; CDR3 DNA: TGTGCCAGCAGCTCAGACTACGAGCAGTACTTC; J gene: TRBJ2-7; V gene: TRBV6-2/TRBV6-3; D gene: -; clone size: -
CDR3 protein: CASSPGQATEAFF; CDR3 DNA: TGTGCCAGCAGCCCCGGACAGGCCACTGAAGCTTTCTTT; J gene: TRBJ1-1; V gene: TRBV11-3; D gene: TRBD1; clone size: -
CDR3 protein: CASSLAAGGYGYTF; CDR3 DNA: TGCGCCAGCAGCTTGGCCGCAGGGGGCTATGGCTACACCTTC; J gene: TRBJ1-2; V gene: TRBV5-1; D gene: TRBD1; clone size: few
CDR3 protein: CASSLAGEDTQYF; CDR3 DNA: TGCGCCAGCAGCTTAGCGGGGGAAGATACGCAGTATTTT; J gene: TRBJ2-3; V gene: TRBV5-1; D gene: TRBD2; clone size: -
CDR3 protein: CAWSGGTSGFTDTQYF; CDR3 DNA: TGTGCCTGGAGTGGGGGGACTAGCGGATTCACAGATACGCAGTATTTT; J gene: TRBJ2-3; V gene: TRBV30; D gene: TRBD2; clone size: -
CDR3 protein: CASSPKSQRGYTIYF; CDR3 DNA: TGTGCCAGCTCACCGAAAAGCCAGAGAGGGTACACCATATATTTT; J gene: TRBJ1-3; V gene: TRBV18; D gene: -; clone size: once
CDR3 protein: CASSLVFRGRVTDTQYF; CDR3 DNA: TGCGCCAGCAGCTTGGTATTTAGAGGGAGGGTGACAGATACGCAGTATTTT; J gene: TRBJ2-3; V gene: TRBV5-1; D gene: TRBD2; clone size: -